The rows below give T cell receptor beta chains drawn from one sample of a study of T cell repertoires in cytomegalovirus infection. Their recognized antigens are unknown. TCRdb used MiXCR to reprocess the reads, holding one entry per CDR3 protein. The data contain about 740,000 distinct CDR3 sequences, approximately 33% of them singletons. The material was cultured PBMCs, obtained from culture after CMV antigen stimulation. The receptor set was obtained from a human donor in good health (CMV status not recorded). Some clones in this sample may be carry-over from other donors' samples. Both conserved end residues are part of each CDR3. A D gene is named only where the DNA matches it firmly. A row's size may be missing; if present it is once, few, many or a size class.

V gene	D gene	J gene	clone size	CDR3 DNA	CDR3 protein
TRBV7-9	NA	TRBJ2-7	NA	TGTGCCAGCAGCTTTAGAACAGTGAACTACGAGCAGTACTTC	CASSFRTVNYEQYF
TRBV7-2	TRBD2	TRBJ2-5	many	TGTGCCAGCAGCTTATTCGGCGGGGGCCAAGAGACCCAGTACTTC	CASSLFGGGQETQYF
TRBV5-1	TRBD1	TRBJ1-1	NA	TGCGCCAGCAGCTGGGACCGGGACAGAGGGGAGAACACTGAAGCTTTCTTT	CASSWDRDRGENTEAFF
TRBV6-4	NA	TRBJ2-1	few	TGTGCCAGCGCCGCCGGGACCCTATACAATGAGCAGTTCTTC	CASAAGTLYNEQFF
TRBV7-2	NA	TRBJ2-1	few	TGTGCCAGCAGCCCTGGACTACAGACCTACAATGAGCAGTTCTTC	CASSPGLQTYNEQFF
TRBV27	TRBD2	TRBJ2-7	NA	TGTGCCAGCAGTTGGACCGGGACTAGACCCTACGAGCAGTACTTC	CASSWTGTRPYEQYF
TRBV6-1	NA	TRBJ1-5	NA	TGTGCCAGCAGGGCCAAACTTAATCAGCCCCAGCATTTT	CASRAKLNQPQHF
TRBV7-2	TRBD1	TRBJ1-5	few	TGTGCCAGCAGCTCACAGGGGGATAGCAATCAGCCCCAGCATTTT	CASSSQGDSNQPQHF
TRBV29-1	NA	TRBJ2-1	NA	TGCAGCGTTCGTCCCGGAGGCAATGAGCAGTTCTTC	CSVRPGGNEQFF
TRBV14	TRBD2	TRBJ2-1	NA	TGTGCCAGCAGCCAAGATAGGCTAGCGGGAGGTGAGCAGTTCTTC	CASSQDRLAGGEQFF